These 25 T cell receptor beta chains originate from one sample sequenced in a study of blood T cell repertoires in COVID-19. TCRdb's table, derived via immunoSEQ multiplex PCR, lists solely in-frame clones and lacks some. Counted here are 170,000 or so clones, 85% to 90% occurring once; the ten biggest clones make up about 0.95%. The sequencing input was peripheral blood. The receptors come from a woman aged 18-29 years who had recovered from COVID-19.

This clone was counted a single time. The V call is TRBV11-2, the J call TRBJ2-1, with D perhaps TRBD1 (5 bases). Germline V gives CDR1 SGHAT, CDR2 FQNNGV. Trimming stripped 4 bases from V and 5 bases from J, with 15 bases between. CDR3 length equals 15 residues. CDR3 region: CASSSSGQTNNEQFF. CDR3 DNA: TGTGCCAGCAGCTCCTCAGGACAAACGAACAATGAGCAGTTCTTC.

This clone has a handful of counts. V is TRBV11-3 and J is TRBJ2-2, with 7 bases identical to TRBD2. Germline V gene data show CDR1 as SGHNT and CDR2 as YENEEA. The CDR3 spans 17 residues. The V and J ends lost 5 bases and 2 bases, in that order; junction bases with no gene match: 11. CDR3 bases: TGTGCCAGCAGCACCAGGGAAGGGGAGGGAAACACCGGGGAGCTGTTTTTT. Translated, it gives CASSTREGEGNTGELFF.

CDR3 sequence (DNA): TGCGCCAGCAGCTCAATCCCAGGGGGCGAGGGCTACACCTTC. Translated, it gives CASSSIPGGEGYTF. The chain has TRBV4-1 and TRBJ1-2; 8 nucleotides line up with TRBD1. V gave up 5 bases and J gave up 8 bases; unmatched junction bases: 10. Germline V gene sequence: CDR1 MGHRA, CDR2 YSYEKL. The CDR3 extends over 14 amino acids.

In regard to this clone: Germline is not matched at one junction end, which may reflect a read error. The gene calls are TRBV7-7 and TRBJ2-5; TRBD2 is a possible D gene (5 bases). Germline CDR1 reads SSHAT; CDR2 reads FNYEAQ (reference sequence). The CDR3 has 15 residues. The DNA for the CDR3 is TGTGCTAGCAGCTTAGATCCCGGGCGGGAAGAGACCCAGTACTTC. This encodes CASSLDPGREETQYF.

This chain uses TRBV28 with TRBJ1-5; 9 positions agree with TRBD1. Per the germline V gene, CDR1 is MDHEN and CDR2 is SYDVKM. Trimming cost V 2 bases and J 3 bases; bases outside gene matches: 8. The CDR3 totals 17 residues. The CDR3 loop reads CASSLGFGQGPNQPQHF. CDR3 coding DNA: TGTGCCAGCAGTTTAGGGTTTGGACAGGGGCCCAATCAGCCCCAGCATTTT. The full variable domain, in which reference TRBV28 and TRBJ1-5 provide the parts outside the CDR3, is DVKVTQSSRYLVKRTGEKVFLECVQDMDHENMFWYRQDPGLGLRLIYFSYDVKMKEKGDIPEGYSVSREKKERFSLILESASTNQTSMYLCASSLGFGQGPNQPQHFGDGTRLSIL.

J is TRBJ2-3 and V is TRBV9, with 10 bases lining up with TRBD1. Trimming took 3 bases from V and 4 from J; bases not matched to a gene: 8. The CDR3 sequence is 16 residues long. From germline, CDR1 is SGDLS and CDR2 YYNGEE. CDR3 DNA sequence: TGTGCCAGCAGCGGATGGACAGGGGGGAAATCAGATACGCAGTATTTT. This translates into CASSGWTGGKSDTQYF.

This chain connects TRBV13 to TRBJ2-1; TRBD2 matches 14 bases. This CDR3 contains 15 residues. From germline, CDR1 is PRHDT and CDR2 FYEKMQ (reference sequence). The ends lost 4 bases at V and 15 bases at J; junction bases unmatched: 11. CDR3 protein: CASSSGLAGGRRGFF. The CDR3 nucleotides are TGTGCCAGCAGCTCTGGACTAGCGGGGGGAAGGCGTGGGTTCTTC.

This rearrangement joins TRBV4-1 to TRBJ1-2, with 8 bases fitting TRBD1. With V trimmed by 1 base and J by 12 bases, 7 bases remained unmatched. The CDR3 totals 13 residues. CDR1 is MGHRA, CDR2 YSYEKL, per germline. CDR3 sequence (DNA): TGCGCCAGCAGCCAAGGGGGCAGGGGGCGGAACACCTTC. It codes for CASSQGGRGRNTF.

The chain has TRBV6-5 and TRBJ2-3; D gene uncertain. V gave up 6 bases and J gave up 2 bases, with 12 bases separating them. Germline V CDR1 and CDR2: MNHEY, SVGAGI. The CDR3 runs 14 residues. CDR3 protein: CASRYRHPTDTQYF. CDR3 coding DNA: TGTGCCAGCAGATACAGACACCCCACAGATACGCAGTATTTT.

In DNA form, the CDR3 reads TGTGCCAGCAGCTTGGGGAGAGCGAACACTGAAGCTTTCTTT. Its protein is CASSLGRANTEAFF. The V call is TRBV5-6, the J call TRBJ1-1; D unclear. This CDR3 has 14 amino acids. Germline CDR1 reads SGHDT; CDR2 reads YYEEEE. V shed 0 bases and J shed 1 base, with 7 bases lying between them.

Here the CDR3 reads CASSPGGEGTEAFF. CDR3 nucleotides: TGTGCCAGCAGTCCTGGAGGGGAGGGCACTGAAGCTTTCTTT. The V and J genes are TRBV7-3 and TRBJ1-1, with D possibly being TRBD1 (5 bases). Trimming took off 6 bases at V and 4 bases at J, with 15 bases between the two ends. Germline-derived CDR1 and CDR2 are SGHTA and FQGTGA. The CDR3 runs to 14 residues. The whole variable domain, filled in from reference TRBV7-3 and TRBJ1-1, reads GAGVSQTPSNKVTEKGKYVELRCDPISGHTALYWYRQSLGQGPEFLIYFQGTGAADDSGLPNDRFFAVRPEGSVSTLKIQRTERGDSAVYLCASSPGGEGTEAFFGQGTRLTVV.

The rearrangement joins TRBV5-1 to TRBJ1-1, with D perhaps matching TRBD1 (5 bases). V was pared by 3 bases and J by 3 bases, with 18 bases between. Germline CDR1 SGHRS, CDR2 YFSETQ. CDR3 length: 16 residues. The CDR3: CASSYFPRGGDTEAFF. DNA of the CDR3: TGCGCCAGCAGCTATTTTCCTCGGGGAGGGGACACTGAAGCTTTCTTT. Complete variable domain (other parts from reference TRBV5-1 and TRBJ1-1): KAGVTQTPRYLIKTRGQQVTLSCSPISGHRSVSWYQQTPGQGLQFLFEYFSETQRNKGNFPGRFSGRQFSNSRSEMNVSTLELGDSALYLCASSYFPRGGDTEAFFGQGTRLTVV.

The chain combines TRBV4-3 with TRBJ2-7; D gene ambiguous. Trimming cost V 0 bases and J 0 bases, with 6 bases left between them. The CDR3 loop spans 14 amino acids. CDR1 is LGHNA and CDR2 is YSLEER in the germline V gene. CDR3 coding DNA: TGCGCCAGCAGCCAAGACAGGAACTCCTACGAGCAGTACTTC. Translated: CASSQDRNSYEQYF.

The chain joins TRBV10-3 to TRBJ1-3; D is undetermined. V lost 6 bases, J lost 0 bases, and 15 bases lay in between. Looked up from germline, CDR1 is ENHRY and CDR2 is SYGVKD. This CDR3 contains 16 residues. The CDR3 loop is CAIRGAGGRSGNTIYF. CDR3 DNA sequence: TGTGCCATCAGGGGAGCGGGAGGTCGCTCTGGAAACACCATATATTTT.

The J gene is TRBJ2-7, the V gene TRBV6-2 or TRBV6-3; TRBD1 is a possible D gene (5 bases). Trimming shortened V by 6 bases and J by 1 base, and 13 bases separated the two germline ends. There are 14 residues in the CDR3. Germline loops: CDR1 MNHEY, CDR2 SVGEGT. CDR3 coding DNA: TGTGCCAGCAGATACCTTGGGGCTTCCTACGAGCAGTACTTC. Protein product: CASRYLGASYEQYF.

V and J are TRBV7-3 and TRBJ2-5, with TRBD1 identical over 9 bases. The CDR3 covers 14 residues. In germline, CDR1 is SGHTA, CDR2 FQGTGA. V dropped 5 bases and J dropped 2; count of bases not matched to a gene: 3. Here the CDR3 DNA reads TGTGCCAGCAGCCTCGACAGGGGGCAAGAGACCCAGTACTTC. Amino acids: CASSLDRGQETQYF.

This clone was detected only a few times. The chain uses TRBV19 and TRBJ1-5; D is unclear. This CDR3 is built from 15 residues. Germline V gene data show CDR1 as LNHDA and CDR2 as SQIVND (reference sequence). Between the trimmed V and J ends, which lost 3 bases and 4 bases, there was a span of 13 bases. Here the CDR3 reads CASSIPTISNQPQHF. CDR3 in DNA: TGTGCCAGTAGTATCCCGACTATATCTAATCAGCCCCAGCATTTT.

The chain recombines TRBV29-1 with TRBJ1-1; 7 bases are a match to TRBD1. Per the germline V gene, CDR1 is SQVTM and CDR2 is ANQGSEA. This CDR3 has 13 amino acids. The J segment lost 6 bases and the V segment lost 6 bases, leaving 10 bases of the junction unmatched. CDR3 sequence reads: CSVGSTGIAEAFF. CDR3 sequence (DNA): TGCAGCGTCGGCTCGACAGGGATAGCTGAAGCTTTCTTT.

The chain combines TRBV30 with TRBJ1-2; D perhaps matches TRBD1 (5 bases). Trimming left V 6 bases short and J 2 bases short, with 16 bases between. The CDR3 has 14 residues. Germline V CDR1 and CDR2: GTSNPN, SVGIG (reference sequence). CDR3 protein: CACTPGQGNYGYTF. The CDR3 DNA sequence: TGTGCCTGCACTCCCGGGCAGGGAAACTATGGCTACACCTTC.

This chain uses TRBV4-3 with TRBJ2-1; D uncertain. Germline V gives CDR1 LGHNA, CDR2 YSLEER. The ends were cut back, 0 bases at V and 0 bases at J, with 12 bases in the middle. CDR3 length equals 17 residues. CDR3 coding DNA: TGCGCCAGCAGCCAAGATCTACCGCTAGTCTCCTACAATGAGCAGTTCTTC. It encodes CASSQDLPLVSYNEQFF.

The CDR3 sequence: CASSHEQGAWNEQFF. In DNA, the CDR3 is TGTGCCAGCAGCCACGAACAGGGGGCATGGAATGAGCAGTTCTTC. This chain connects TRBV7-2 to TRBJ2-1, with 9 bases matching TRBD1. CDR3 size: 15 residues. Trimming removed 5 bases from V and 7 bases from J; junction bases left unmatched: 9. CDR1 SGHTA and CDR2 FQGNSA come from the germline V gene.

This clone occurred once. The chain links TRBV13 to TRBJ2-2, with TRBD2 matching 10 bases. The CDR3 spans 16 residues. V shed 4 bases, J shed 7 bases, and the junction held 9 bases outside the gene matches. Germline lookup yields CDR1 PRHDT and CDR2 FYEKMQ (reference sequence). CDR3 residues: CASSSKLAGQIGELFF. In DNA form, the CDR3 reads TGTGCCAGCAGCTCTAAACTAGCGGGACAAATCGGGGAGCTGTTTTTT.

The rearrangement joins TRBV19 to TRBJ1-1; the D is unclear. The CDR3 spans 14 residues. V was clipped by 3 bases and J by 4 bases, with 12 bases between them. Germline loops: CDR1 LNHDA, CDR2 SQIVND (reference sequence). The CDR3 DNA follows: TGTGCCAGTAGTATTTTTCTGGGCCGCACTGAAGCTTTCTTT. This gives the protein CASSIFLGRTEAFF.

The rearrangement uses TRBV7-2 and TRBJ2-1, with 7 bases matching TRBD1. This CDR3 is 15 amino acids long. In germline, CDR1 is SGHTA, CDR2 FQGNSA. J was trimmed by 2 bases and V by 5 bases; bases with no gene match: 6. DNA for the CDR3: TGTGCCAGCAGCCCAACAGGGGAGCCCTACAATGAGCAGTTCTTC. Protein sequence: CASSPTGEPYNEQFF.

This chain joins TRBV19 and TRBJ1-1; TRBD1 matches at 8 bases. The CDR3 length is 14 residues. Losses at the gene ends were 7 bases for V and 5 bases for J; bases not matched to a gene: 9. In germline, CDR1 is LNHDA, CDR2 SQIVND (reference sequence). The CDR3 loop reads CASTQGRGLTEAFF. DNA for the CDR3: TGTGCCAGTACTCAAGGCAGGGGGCTTACTGAAGCTTTCTTT.